Reported below is one T cell receptor beta chain. Its antigen is not known. The sample belongs to a study of cytomegalovirus exposure and HLA in healthy donors. The study, taken as a whole, reports: Later on, analysis showed that most CMV-associated TCR beta chains appeared to be HLA-restricted.

Primers: 60 Vbeta forward and 13 Jbeta reverse. The data were produced by immunoSEQ multiplex PCR, yet TCRdb's version contains in-frame clones alone and is incomplete. The sample contains over 110,000 clones, approximately 83% of which appear only once. Germline CDR1 is SGHDT and CDR2 is YYEEEE. The CDR3 is 14 amino acids. With 7 bases removed from V and 0 bases from J, the gap between germline ends came to 14 bases. The source of this sequence is a male donor in good health and CMV-seronegative. The sample consisted of PBMCs. This rearrangement joins TRBV5-6 to TRBJ2-7; D remains unclear. In DNA form, the CDR3 reads TGTGCCAGCTCCGATTCCCTTAGCTCCTACGAGCAGTACTTC. Residues: CASSDSLSSYEQYF.